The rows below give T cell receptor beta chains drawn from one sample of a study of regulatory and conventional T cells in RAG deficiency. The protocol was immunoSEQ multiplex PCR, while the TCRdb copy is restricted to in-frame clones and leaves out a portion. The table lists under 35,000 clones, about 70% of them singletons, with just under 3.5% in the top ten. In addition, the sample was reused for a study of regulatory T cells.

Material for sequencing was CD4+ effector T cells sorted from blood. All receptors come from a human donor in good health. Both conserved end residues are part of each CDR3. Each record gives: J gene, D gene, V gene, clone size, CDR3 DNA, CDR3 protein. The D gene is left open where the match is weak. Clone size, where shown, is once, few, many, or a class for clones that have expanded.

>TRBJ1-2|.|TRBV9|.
TGTGCCAGCAGCTCCCGACCGGGGCATGGCTACACCTTC
CASSSRPGHGYTF
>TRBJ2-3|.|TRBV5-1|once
TGCGCCAGCGCCCCTGGGCCAGATACGCAGTATTTT
CASAPGPDTQYF
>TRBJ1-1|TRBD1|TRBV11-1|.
TGTGCCAGCAGCTTATTACAGGGGGCATGGAACACTGAAGCTTTCTTT
CASSLLQGAWNTEAFF
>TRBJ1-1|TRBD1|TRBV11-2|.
TGTGCCAGCAGCCAACTCGGGACAGAGAACACTGAAGCTTTCTTT
CASSQLGTENTEAFF
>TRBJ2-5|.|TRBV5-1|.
TGCGCCAGCAGCTCGGGACACTTCAGAGAGACCCAGTACTTC
CASSSGHFRETQYF
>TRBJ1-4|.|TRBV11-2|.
TGTGCCAGCAGCTTAGGGGGCCTCCCAACTAATGAAAAACTGTTTTTT
CASSLGGLPTNEKLFF
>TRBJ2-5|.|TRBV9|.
TGTGCCAGCAGCACCTCGTCATGGGAGACCCAGTACTTC
CASSTSSWETQYF
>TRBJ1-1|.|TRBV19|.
TGTGCCAGGGGTCCCACGGGACCCAAGATCGGGGACACTGAAGCTTTCTTT
CARGPTGPKIGDTEAFF
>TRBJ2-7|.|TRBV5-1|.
TGCGCCAGCAGCTTGGGGGCTCGGACAGACGCCTACGAGCAGTACTTC
CASSLGARTDAYEQYF
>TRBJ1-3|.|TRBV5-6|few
TGTGCCAGCAGGTACAATGTCTTCGGAAACACCATATATTTT
CASRYNVFGNTIYF
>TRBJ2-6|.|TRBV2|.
TGTGCCAGCAGTGTGGGGGAAGGGGCCAACGTCCTGACTTTC
CASSVGEGANVLTF
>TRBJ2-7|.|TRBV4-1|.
TGCGCCAGCAGCCAAGAAGGCCAGTCGCGCCTCTACGAGCAGTACTTC
CASSQEGQSRLYEQYF
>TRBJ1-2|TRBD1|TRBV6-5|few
TGTGCCAGCAGGCAATTCGACAGGGCCGGGGGCTACACCTTC
CASRQFDRAGGYTF
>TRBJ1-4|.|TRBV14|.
TGTGCCAGCAGCCAAGAAGGAGGGGGTGAAAAACTGTTTTTT
CASSQEGGGEKLFF
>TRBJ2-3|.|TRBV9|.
TGTGCCAGCAGCCCCAGTAGCATCCAGGTGACTAGCACAGATACGCAGTATTTT
CASSPSSIQVTSTDTQYF
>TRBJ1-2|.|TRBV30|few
TGTGCCTGGAGTTTAGGTCAGGGTGGGGCTGGCTACACCTTC
CAWSLGQGGAGYTF
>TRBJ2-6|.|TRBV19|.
TGTGCCAGTACTGGGACGGGGGCCAACGTCCTGACTTTC
CASTGTGANVLTF
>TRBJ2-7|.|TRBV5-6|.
TGTGCCAGCAGCTTGTCCAGGGCCTACGAGCAGTACTTC
CASSLSRAYEQYF
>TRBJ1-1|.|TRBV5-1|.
TGCGCCAGCAGCTCAGTAGGTCAGCTCGGGACTGAAGCTTTCTTT
CASSSVGQLGTEAFF
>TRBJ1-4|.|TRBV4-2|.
TGTGCCAGCAGCCACCGCCTTAGGGGTGTAAGTGAAAAACTGTTTTTT
CASSHRLRGVSEKLFF
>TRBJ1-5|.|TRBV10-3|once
TGTGCCATCAGTGAGTCGGGTGGGTTGGAGAATCAGCCCCAGCATTTT
CAISESGGLENQPQHF
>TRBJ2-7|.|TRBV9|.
TGTGCCAGCAGCGCCCGAAGCGGTCAGCAGTACTTC
CASSARSGQQYF
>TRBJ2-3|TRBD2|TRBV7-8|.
TGTGCCATAGCGGGGGCTAGGTTAGATACGCAGTATTTT
CAIAGARLDTQYF
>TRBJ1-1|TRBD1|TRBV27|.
TGTGCCGTCCGCCCCGTTGGACAGGGGGCCCCAGATACTGAAGCTTTCTTT
CAVRPVGQGAPDTEAFF
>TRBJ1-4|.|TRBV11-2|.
TGTGCCAGCAGCTCGGACTGGTTAACCGAAAAACTGTTTTTT
CASSSDWLTEKLFF
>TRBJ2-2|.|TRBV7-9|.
TGTGCCAGCAGCTTAAGGACAGACAACACCGGGGAGCTGTTTTTT
CASSLRTDNTGELFF
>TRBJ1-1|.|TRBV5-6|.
TGTGCCAGCAGCTTGCGGTCTTCGAACACTGAAGCTTTCTTT
CASSLRSSNTEAFF
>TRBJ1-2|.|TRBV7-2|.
TGTGCCAGCAGCTCCCGGGCGCGGGGGTATGGCTACACCTTC
CASSSRARGYGYTF
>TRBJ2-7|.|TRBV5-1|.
TGCGCCAGCAGCTTGGCCAGTTCCTACGAGCAGTACTTC
CASSLASSYEQYF
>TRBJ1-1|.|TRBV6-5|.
TGTGCCAGCAGTTACTCAAGGGGAGGTACTGAAGCTTTCTTT
CASSYSRGGTEAFF
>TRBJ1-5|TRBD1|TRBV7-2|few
TGTGCCAGCAGCTTTACAGGGGGTGGTGAGCCCCAGCATTTT
CASSFTGGGEPQHF
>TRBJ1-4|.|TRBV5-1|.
TGCGCCAGCAGCTTGACCGGGGCCACTAATGAAAAACTGTTTTTT
CASSLTGATNEKLFF
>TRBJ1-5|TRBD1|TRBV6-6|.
TGTGCCAGCAGTAGGGGACAGGGGGCAGATCAGCCCCAGCATTTT
CASSRGQGADQPQHF
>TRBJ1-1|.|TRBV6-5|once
TGTGCCAGCAGTCCGCAACGCAGGCAAGCTTTCTTT
CASSPQRRQAFF
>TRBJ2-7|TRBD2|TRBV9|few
TGTGCCAGCAGCGTAGCGGCGGGGGGCCCAGGGGAGCAGTACTTC
CASSVAAGGPGEQYF
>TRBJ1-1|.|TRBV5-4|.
TGTGCCAGCAGCTGGCGGGGTGGGGACACTGAAGCTTTCTTT
CASSWRGGDTEAFF
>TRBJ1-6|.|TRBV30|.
TGTGCCCGGCAGACAGATTCGAATTCACCCCTCCACTTT
CARQTDSNSPLHF
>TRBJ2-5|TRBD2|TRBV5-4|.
TGTGCCAGCAGCTTAGGGCGAGCGGGGTCATTCCAAGAGACCCAGTACTTC
CASSLGRAGSFQETQYF
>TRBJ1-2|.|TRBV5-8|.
TGTGCCAGCAGCGTCCAAAGGATCGGTGGCTACACCTTC
CASSVQRIGGYTF
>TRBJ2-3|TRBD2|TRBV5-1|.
TGCGCCAGCAGCGCGGGACTAGCGGGGGGTGCAGATACGCAGTATTTT
CASSAGLAGGADTQYF
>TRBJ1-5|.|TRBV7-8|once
TGTGCCAGCAGCTTAGGGGTTATGCGCAATCAGCCCCAGCATTTT
CASSLGVMRNQPQHF
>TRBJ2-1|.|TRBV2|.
TGTGCCAGCAGCTTCCGGGACTACAATGAGCAGTTCTTC
CASSFRDYNEQFF
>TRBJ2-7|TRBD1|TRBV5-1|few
TGCGCCAGCAGCATTGGACAGGGGGTAGTTCAGTACGAGCAGTACTTC
CASSIGQGVVQYEQYF
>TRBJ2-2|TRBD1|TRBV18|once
TGTGCCAGCTCACCGGGACAGACGAACACCGGGGAGCTGTTTTTT
CASSPGQTNTGELFF
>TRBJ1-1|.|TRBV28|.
TGTGCCAGCACCCTTCCCCGTACAGCTGTCACTGAAGCTTTCTTT
CASTLPRTAVTEAFF